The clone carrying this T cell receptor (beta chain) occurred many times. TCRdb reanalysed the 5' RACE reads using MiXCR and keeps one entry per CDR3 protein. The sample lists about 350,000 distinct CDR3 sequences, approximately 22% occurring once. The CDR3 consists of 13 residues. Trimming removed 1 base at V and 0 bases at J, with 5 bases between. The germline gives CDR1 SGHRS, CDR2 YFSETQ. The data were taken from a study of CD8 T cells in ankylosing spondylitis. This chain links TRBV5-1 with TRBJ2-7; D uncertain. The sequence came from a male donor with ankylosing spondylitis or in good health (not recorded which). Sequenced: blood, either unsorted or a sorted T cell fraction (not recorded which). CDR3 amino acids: CASSLTNSYEQYF. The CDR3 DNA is TGCGCCAGCAGCTTGACCAACTCCTACGAGCAGTACTTC.